The T cell receptor beta chain under discussion was sequenced for a study of CD8+CD57+ T cells in acquired aplastic anemia. Study-level background: Each DNA sample taken from sorted CD4+ and CD8+ cells came to 3 to 3.5 ug on average. Overall study results and limits: Both patients and controls carried the same twenty-nine CD8+ CDR3 sequences.

Details on this clonotype: The target antigen is unknown.

Sequencing was done on patients that had shown CD8+CD57+ cell expansion by flow cytometry. A severe acquired aplastic anemia diagnosis applied to all patients. Germline CDR1 reads MGHRA; CDR2 reads YSYEKL. The CDR3 spans 14 residues. Unmatched junction bases numbered 3, after V lost 4 bases and J lost 4 bases. It was genomic DNA that served as the template for profiling TCR beta VDJ and CDR3. Each CDR3 protein gets one entry after TCRdb re-called the reads with MiXCR. There are more than 70,000 distinct CDR3 sequences in the sample; about 70% occur only once, and approximately 80% lies in the top ten.

The sequencing input was sorted CD4+, CD8+, or CD8+CD57+ T cells (not recorded which) from PBMCs. The genes are TRBV4-1 and TRBJ2-3, with TRBD1 matching 9 bases. The sequence was obtained from a human donor with aplastic anemia. In nucleotides, the CDR3 is TGCGCCAGCAGCCGGGACAGGGATGCAGATACGCAGTATTTT. Protein: CASSRDRDADTQYF.